The 21 T cell receptor beta chains in this list originate from one sample, sequenced in a study of shared clonotypes between healthy human individuals. Libraries were prepared by immunoSEQ multiplex PCR; TCRdb keeps only in-frame clonotypes and omits some of them. The data show some 530,000 clones, over 70% seen once. Sequencing was done on a sample of PBMCs. These receptors were taken from a woman between 40 and 55 years old in good health. Some clones in this sample may be carry-over from other donors' samples.

This chain joins TRBV27 and TRBJ2-5, with D maybe TRBD1 (6 bases). The CDR3 loop spans 13 amino acids. The germline V gene has CDR1 MNHEY and CDR2 SMNVEV (reference sequence). Trimming took off 0 bases at V and 5 bases at J, with 7 bases between the two ends. The CDR3 sequence is CASSLSRGETQYF. Written as DNA, the CDR3 is TGTGCCAGCAGTTTATCTAGGGGGGAGACCCAGTACTTC.

This clone has only a few counts. A far larger clone differs by one base, so this is likely a read error. Within the sample, other DNA sequences also encode this same CDR3. This rearrangement joins TRBV30 to TRBJ2-7; D unresolved. CDR3 length: 13 residues. Germline values: CDR1 GTSNPN, CDR2 SVGIG (reference sequence). The CDR3 here is CAWSIATPGEQYF. Here the CDR3 DNA reads TGTGCATGGAGTATTGCTACCCCGGGTGAGCAGTACTTC.

This chain links TRBV6-1 with TRBJ1-1, with D hard to call. V gave up 4 bases and J gave up 8 bases, with 11 bases separating them. Germline CDR1 reads MNHNS; CDR2 reads SASEGT. The CDR3 loop spans 12 amino acids. CDR3 residues: CASSVGYREAFF. The CDR3 DNA follows: TGTGCCAGCAGTGTGGGGTACCGGGAAGCTTTCTTT.

A remark on this clone: A far larger clone is a single base away, which makes a read error likely. Different DNA sequences within this sample yield the same CDR3. The rearrangement uses TRBV18 and TRBJ1-1; 10 positions agree with TRBD1. This CDR3 comprises 15 residues. Germline lookup yields CDR1 KGHSH and CDR2 LQKENI. The CDR3 DNA reads TGTGCCAGCTCACCAACGGGACAGGGGAGCACTGAGGCTTTCTTT. Its protein product is CASSPTGQGSTEAFF.

This chain joins TRBV4-3 and TRBJ2-1; 7 bases map to TRBD2. The J segment lost 5 bases and the V segment lost 1 base, leaving 11 bases of the junction unmatched. CDR1 LGHNA and CDR2 YSLEER come from the germline V gene. The CDR3 covers 17 residues. Written as DNA, the CDR3 is TGCGCCAGCAGCCAAGGGTTTCGGGCTAGCGGTGACAATGAGCAGTTCTTC. As protein: CASSQGFRASGDNEQFF.

This clone was picked up a small number of times. The chain carries TRBV10-2 and TRBJ2-7; tentative D call: TRBD2 (6 bases). The germline gives CDR1 WSHSY, CDR2 SAAADI. Trimming cost V 4 bases and J 2 bases, with 12 bases left between them. The CDR3 is 14 amino acids. CDR3 sequence (DNA): TGCGCCAGCAGTGGGGACTCGGGTACCTACGAGCAGTACTTC. Its protein product is CASSGDSGTYEQYF.

V and J are TRBV7-2 and TRBJ1-3; D remains ambiguous. This CDR3 is 16 amino acids long. Looked up from germline, CDR1 is SGHTA and CDR2 is FQGNSA. V lost 3 bases, J lost 2 bases, and 14 bases lay in between. The CDR3 loop reads CASSFLGLGTGNTIYF. The DNA of the CDR3 is TGTGCCAGCAGCTTTCTTGGATTAGGGACTGGAAACACCATATATTTT.

About this clone itself: This probably arose from a read error, given a far larger clone one base away. Different DNA sequences within this sample yield the same CDR3. The chain employs TRBV28 and TRBJ2-1; TRBD2 agrees at 9 bases. CDR3 length equals 17 residues. The germline V gene has CDR1 MDHEN and CDR2 SYDVKM. J lost 0 bases, V lost 9 bases, and 12 bases had no gene match. For the CDR3, the DNA is TGTGCCAGTACTAGTAGCGGGAGCCAACGCTCCTACAATGAGCAGTTCTTC. It yields the protein CASTSSGSQRSYNEQFF.

The rearrangement joins TRBV7-2 to TRBJ1-2, with TRBD1 identical over 10 bases. CDR3 length: 14 amino acids. After removal of 6 bases from V and 6 bases from J, the junction contained 7 bases not matched to a gene. The germline V gene encodes CDR1 SGHTA and CDR2 FQGNSA. The CDR3 region is CASSPDRGRDGYTF. CDR3 DNA sequence: TGTGCCAGCAGTCCGGACAGGGGGAGAGATGGCTACACCTTC.

This chain joins TRBV6-4 and TRBJ1-2; 7 nucleotides agree with TRBD1. Germline V gives CDR1 MRHNA, CDR2 SNTAGT. V shed 2 bases and J 7 bases; nucleotides not matched to a gene: 10. This CDR3 has 15 residues. CDR3 nucleotides: TGTGCCAGCAGTGACGGTCCGACAGGGTTTGGTGGCTACACCTTC. Its protein is CASSDGPTGFGGYTF.

With respect to this clone: This is likely an artifact of a read error, given a far larger clone one base away. The sample carries other DNA sequences with the same CDR3. V is TRBV2 and J is TRBJ2-2, with D perhaps matching TRBD1 (5 bases). Germline CDR1 SNHLY, CDR2 FYNNEI. The ends were cut back, 8 bases at V and 2 bases at J, with 12 bases in the middle. This CDR3 has 14 residues. CDR3 sequence (DNA): TGTGCCAGCGCTGACAGCGCTAACACCGGGGAGCTGTTTTTT. It yields the protein CASADSANTGELFF.

The chain couples TRBV5-1 to TRBJ2-5; TRBD2 matches 10 bases. This CDR3 spans 16 amino acids. Germline V gene sequence: CDR1 SGHRS, CDR2 YFSETQ. V gave up 4 bases and J gave up 1 base; unmatched junction bases: 7. CDR3 sequence reads: CASSPLAGGTQETQYF. CDR3 in DNA: TGCGCCAGCAGCCCCTTAGCGGGAGGTACCCAAGAGACCCAGTACTTC.

With respect to this clone: Given a far larger clone just one base away, this is likely a sequencing read error. Other DNA sequences in this sample translate to the same CDR3. V usage is TRBV4-3 and J usage is TRBJ2-2; TRBD1 is a possible D gene (6 bases). The CDR3 is 17 residues long. Germline assignment: CDR1 LGHNA and CDR2 YSLEER. CDR3 sequence (DNA): TGCGCCAGCAGCCAAGATTCATGGGCAGGGGTCGCAGGGGAGCTGTTTTTC. This gives the protein CASSQDSWAGVAGELFF.

Comment on this clone: This probably arose from a read error, given a far larger clone one base away. The gene calls are TRBV11-2 and TRBJ2-1; D unclear. From germline, CDR1 is SGHAT and CDR2 FQNNGV. Trimming cost V 5 bases and J 6 bases, with 5 bases left between them. The CDR3 totals 11 residues. The CDR3 DNA is TGTGCCAGCAGCCGATTCAATGAGCAGTTCTTC. Its translation is CASSRFNEQFF. Filled out from reference TRBV11-2 and TRBJ2-1, the complete variable domain reads EAGVAQSPRYKIIEKRQSVAFWCNPISGHATLYWYQQILGQGPKLLIQFQNNGVVDDSQLPKDRFSAERLKGVDSTLKIQPAKLEDSAVYLCASSRFNEQFFGPGTRLTVL.

The count of this clone is one. V usage is TRBV9 and J usage is TRBJ2-1, with 9 nucleotides matching TRBD1. The trim removed 3 bases at V and 0 bases at J, leaving 1 base unmatched. The CDR3 is 15 amino acids. CDR1 and CDR2 from the germline V gene are SGDLS and YYNGEE. The DNA for the CDR3 is TGTGCCAGCAGCGGACAGGGGGACTCCTACAATGAGCAGTTCTTC. It yields the protein CASSGQGDSYNEQFF.

The V and J genes are TRBV7-7 and TRBJ2-1; D not resolved. V was cut by 3 bases and J by 12 bases, with 15 bases left in between. The CDR3 loop spans 13 amino acids. Germline V gene data show CDR1 as SSHAT and CDR2 as FNYEAQ (reference sequence). The CDR3 DNA is TGTGCCAGCAGCTTTGGAACACACTCTGGGCAGTTCTTC. Translation: CASSFGTHSGQFF.

V and J are TRBV19 and TRBJ1-2; weak D call: TRBD1 (6 bases). Germline V gives CDR1 LNHDA, CDR2 SQIVND (reference sequence). This CDR3 has 13 amino acids. Between the trimmed V and J ends, which lost 4 bases and 7 bases, there was a span of 13 bases. CDR3 coding DNA: TGTGCCAGTAGTACACGACAGGCGGCTGGCTACACCTTC. This translates into CASSTRQAAGYTF.

V gene TRBV5-1 combines with J gene TRBJ1-4, with 9 bases identical to TRBD1. CDR1 and CDR2 (germline): SGHRS, YFSETQ. Trimming took 0 bases from V and 7 from J; bases not matched to a gene: 4. This CDR3 is 15 amino acids long. Here the CDR3 DNA reads TGCGCCAGCAGCTTGGTTGGGACAGGGTCTGAAAAACTGTTTTTT. It specifies CASSLVGTGSEKLFF.

The V and J genes are TRBV6-5 and TRBJ2-7, with D maybe TRBD2 (6 bases). Germline values: CDR1 MNHEY, CDR2 SVGAGI. V lost 2 bases to trimming and J lost 2 bases, with 10 bases between them. The CDR3 contains 14 residues. The CDR3 loop is CASSYELAPYEQYF. DNA for the CDR3: TGTGCCAGCAGTTACGAGCTAGCGCCCTACGAGCAGTACTTC.

The chain has TRBV6-6 and TRBJ2-7; D is perhaps TRBD2 (6 bases). The CDR3 spans 14 residues. V lost 8 bases to trimming and J lost 4 bases, with 18 bases between them. Per the germline V gene, CDR1 is MNHNY and CDR2 is SVGAGI (reference sequence). CDR3 protein: CASQLREGGYEQYF. The CDR3 DNA reads as TGTGCCAGCCAGCTCCGGGAAGGAGGGTACGAGCAGTACTTC.

The chain uses TRBV13 and TRBJ2-4; unclear D gene. This CDR3 is 16 amino acids long. Germline CDR1 reads PRHDT; CDR2 reads FYEKMQ (reference sequence). V lost 5 bases, J lost 1 base, and 15 bases lay in between. This chain's CDR3 is CASSPTEDGAKNIQYF. CDR3 coding DNA: TGTGCCAGCAGCCCCACCGAGGATGGGGCCAAAAACATTCAGTACTTC.